This T cell receptor (beta chain) was recovered during a study of T cell repertoires in aging, cancer and after chemotherapy. Rearranged V-D-J TRB sequences were amplified with a mixed TRB-A/B primer pool. Using its own MiXCR run on the multiplex PCR reads, TCRdb lists one record per CDR3 protein. This table has over 8,500 distinct CDR3 sequences, roughly a quarter appearing once. V trimming: 2 bases; J trimming: 8 bases; junction bases outside the gene matches: 2. The CDR3 covers 15 residues. The germline V gene has CDR1 MDHEN and CDR2 SYDVKM. Peripheral blood genomic DNA, not sorted cells or RNA, was the template.

This chain connects TRBV28 to TRBJ2-1; 14 nucleotides align to TRBD2. The sample consisted of blood. The sequence was collected from a human donor in good health. CDR3 DNA: TGTGCCAGCAGTTTAGGGACTAGCGGGAGTTATGAGCAGTTCTTC. This sequence encodes CASSLGTSGSYEQFF.